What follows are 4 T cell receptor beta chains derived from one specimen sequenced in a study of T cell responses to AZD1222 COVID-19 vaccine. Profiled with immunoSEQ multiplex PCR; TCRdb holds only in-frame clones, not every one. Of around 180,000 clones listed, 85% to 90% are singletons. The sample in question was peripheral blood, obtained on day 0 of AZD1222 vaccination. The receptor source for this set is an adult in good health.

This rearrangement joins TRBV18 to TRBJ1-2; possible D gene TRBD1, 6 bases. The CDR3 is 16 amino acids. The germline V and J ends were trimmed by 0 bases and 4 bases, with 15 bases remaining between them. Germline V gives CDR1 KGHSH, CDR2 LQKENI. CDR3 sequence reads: CASSPPTGQGIYGYTF. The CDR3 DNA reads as TGTGCCAGCTCACCACCGACGGGGCAGGGGATCTATGGCTACACCTTC.

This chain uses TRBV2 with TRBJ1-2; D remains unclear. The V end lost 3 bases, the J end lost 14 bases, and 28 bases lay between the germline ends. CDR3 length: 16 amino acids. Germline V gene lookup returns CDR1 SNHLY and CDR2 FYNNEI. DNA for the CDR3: TGTGCCAGCAGTGATCAGTTCATGGCAGAGGCCTCTAGCGGGACCTTC. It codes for CASSDQFMAEASSGTF.

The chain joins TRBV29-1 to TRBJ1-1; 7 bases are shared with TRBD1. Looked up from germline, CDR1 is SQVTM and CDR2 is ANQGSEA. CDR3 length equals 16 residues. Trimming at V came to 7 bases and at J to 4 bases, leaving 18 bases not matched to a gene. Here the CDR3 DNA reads TGCAGCGGGTGGGGGACAGTGGAACTTCAGACCACTGAAGCTTTCTTT. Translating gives CSGWGTVELQTTEAFF. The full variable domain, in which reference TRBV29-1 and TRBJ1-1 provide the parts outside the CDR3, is SAVISQKPSRDICQRGTSLTIQCQVDSQVTMMFWYRQQPGQSLTLIATANQGSEATYESGFVIDKFPISRPNLTFSTLTVSNMSPEDSSIYLCSGWGTVELQTTEAFFGQGTRLTVV.

In nucleotides, the CDR3 is TGTGCCATCAGTGAGGCGGGGGCAAGCACAGATACGCAGTATTTT. This gives the protein CAISEAGASTDTQYF. The chain uses TRBV10-3 and TRBJ2-3; D is possibly TRBD2 (7 bases). CDR1 and CDR2 (germline): ENHRY, SYGVKD. CDR3 length: 15 amino acids. V lost 2 bases to trimming and J lost 0 bases, with 9 bases between them.